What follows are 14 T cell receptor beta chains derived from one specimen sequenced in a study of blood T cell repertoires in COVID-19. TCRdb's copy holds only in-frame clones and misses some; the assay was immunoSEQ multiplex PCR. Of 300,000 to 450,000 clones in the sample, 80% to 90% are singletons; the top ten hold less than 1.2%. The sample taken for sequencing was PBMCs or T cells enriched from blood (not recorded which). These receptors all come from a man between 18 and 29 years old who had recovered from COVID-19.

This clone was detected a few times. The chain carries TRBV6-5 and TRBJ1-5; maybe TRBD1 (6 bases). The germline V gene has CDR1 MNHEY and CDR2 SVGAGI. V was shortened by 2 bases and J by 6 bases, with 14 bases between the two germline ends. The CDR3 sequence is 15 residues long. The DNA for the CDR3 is TGTGCCAGCAGTTACAGGGGGAACTTGGGTCAGCCCCAGCATTTT. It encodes CASSYRGNLGQPQHF.

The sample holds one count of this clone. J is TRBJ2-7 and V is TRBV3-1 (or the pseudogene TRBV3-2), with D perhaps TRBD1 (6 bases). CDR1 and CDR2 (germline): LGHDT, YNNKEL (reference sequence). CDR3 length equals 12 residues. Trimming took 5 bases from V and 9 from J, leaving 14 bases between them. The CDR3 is CASSDLQGWQYF. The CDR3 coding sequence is TGTGCCAGCAGCGACCTACAGGGTTGGCAGTACTTC.

CDR3 sequence (DNA): TGTGCCAGCAATCGGGGGGCGGAGGTTGATACGCAGTATTTT. This gives the protein CASNRGAEVDTQYF. The chain recombines TRBV6-5 with TRBJ2-3; tentative D call: TRBD2 (7 bases). Germline V gene data show CDR1 as MNHEY and CDR2 as SVGAGI. This CDR3 is 14 amino acids long. Deletions cut 7 bases from V and 6 bases from J, with 17 bases between.

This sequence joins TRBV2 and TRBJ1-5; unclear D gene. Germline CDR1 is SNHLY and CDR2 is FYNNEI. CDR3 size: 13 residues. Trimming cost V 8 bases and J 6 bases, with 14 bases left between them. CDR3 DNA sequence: TGTGCCAGCCGGTCAGAGGGTAGTCAGCCCCAGCATTTT. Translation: CASRSEGSQPQHF. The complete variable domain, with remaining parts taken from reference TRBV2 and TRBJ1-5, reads EPEVTQTPSHQVTQMGQEVILRCVPISNHLYFYWYRQILGQKVEFLVSFYNNEISEKSEIFDDQFSVERPDGSNFTLKIRSTKLEDSAMYFCASRSEGSQPQHFGDGTRLSIL.

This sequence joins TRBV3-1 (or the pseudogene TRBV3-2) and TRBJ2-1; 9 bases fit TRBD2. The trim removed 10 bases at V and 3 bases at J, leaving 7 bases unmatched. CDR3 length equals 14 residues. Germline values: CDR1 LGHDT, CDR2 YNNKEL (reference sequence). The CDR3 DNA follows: TGTGCCACCAAAGCGGGGGGCCTCTACAATGAGCAGTTCTTC. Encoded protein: CATKAGGLYNEQFF.

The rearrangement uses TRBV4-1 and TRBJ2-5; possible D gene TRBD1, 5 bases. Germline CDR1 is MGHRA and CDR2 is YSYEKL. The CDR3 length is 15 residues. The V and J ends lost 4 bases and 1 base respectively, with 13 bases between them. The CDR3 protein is CASSLQATSQETQYF. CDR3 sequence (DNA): TGCGCCAGCAGCCTACAGGCGACTTCCCAAGAGACCCAGTACTTC.

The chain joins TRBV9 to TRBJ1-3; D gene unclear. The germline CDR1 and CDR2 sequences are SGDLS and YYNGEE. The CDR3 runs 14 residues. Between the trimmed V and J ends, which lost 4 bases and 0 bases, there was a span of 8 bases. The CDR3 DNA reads TGTGCCAGCAGCCTCAGATACTCTGGAAACACCATATATTTT. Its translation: CASSLRYSGNTIYF.

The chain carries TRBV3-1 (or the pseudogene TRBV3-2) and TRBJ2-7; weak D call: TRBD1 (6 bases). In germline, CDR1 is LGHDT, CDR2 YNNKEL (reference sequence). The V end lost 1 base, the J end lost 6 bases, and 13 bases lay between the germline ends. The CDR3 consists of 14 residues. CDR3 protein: CASSQVGAFGEQYF. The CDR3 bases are TGTGCCAGCAGCCAAGTGGGGGCTTTCGGCGAGCAGTACTTC.

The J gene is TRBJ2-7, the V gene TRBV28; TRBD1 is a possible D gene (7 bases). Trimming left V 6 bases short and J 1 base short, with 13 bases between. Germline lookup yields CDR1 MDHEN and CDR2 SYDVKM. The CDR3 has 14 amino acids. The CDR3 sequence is CASRSAGGSYEQYF. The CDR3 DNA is TGTGCCAGCAGGTCGGCAGGGGGGTCCTACGAGCAGTACTTC.

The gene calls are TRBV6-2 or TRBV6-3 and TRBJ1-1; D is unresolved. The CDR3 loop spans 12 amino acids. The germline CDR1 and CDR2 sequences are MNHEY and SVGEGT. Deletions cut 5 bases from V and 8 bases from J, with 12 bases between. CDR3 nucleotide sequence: TGTGCCAGCAGTAACCAAAGAGTCGAAGCTTTCTTT. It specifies CASSNQRVEAFF.

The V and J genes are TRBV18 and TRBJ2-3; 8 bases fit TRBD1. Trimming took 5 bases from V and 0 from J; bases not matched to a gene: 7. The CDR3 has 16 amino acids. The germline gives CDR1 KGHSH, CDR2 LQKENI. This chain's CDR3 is CASSSQGATSTDTQYF. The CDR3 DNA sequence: TGTGCCAGCTCATCCCAGGGGGCAACTAGCACAGATACGCAGTATTTT.

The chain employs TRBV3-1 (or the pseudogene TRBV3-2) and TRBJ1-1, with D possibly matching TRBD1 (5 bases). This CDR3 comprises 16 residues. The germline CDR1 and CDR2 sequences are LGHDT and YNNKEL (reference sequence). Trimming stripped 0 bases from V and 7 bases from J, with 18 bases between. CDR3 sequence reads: CASSQDNKGYDFEAFF. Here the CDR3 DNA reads TGTGCCAGCAGCCAAGATAATAAGGGGTATGATTTTGAAGCTTTCTTT.

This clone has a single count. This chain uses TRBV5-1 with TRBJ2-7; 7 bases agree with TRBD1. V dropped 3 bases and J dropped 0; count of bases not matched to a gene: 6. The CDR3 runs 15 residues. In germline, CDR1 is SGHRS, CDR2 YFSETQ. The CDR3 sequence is CASSSSGGSSYEQYF. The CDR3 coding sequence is TGCGCCAGCAGCTCGTCAGGGGGTTCCTCCTACGAGCAGTACTTC.

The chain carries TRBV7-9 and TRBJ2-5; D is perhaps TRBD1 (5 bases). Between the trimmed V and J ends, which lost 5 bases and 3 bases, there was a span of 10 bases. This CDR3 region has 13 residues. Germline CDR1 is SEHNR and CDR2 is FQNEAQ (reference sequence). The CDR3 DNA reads TGTGCCAGCAGCCAGGCAGGGAAAGAGACCCAGTACTTC. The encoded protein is CASSQAGKETQYF.